This note documents a single TCR beta chain sequence. This sample is drawn from a study of blood T cell repertoires in COVID-19. Across the study: The United States, Italy and Spain provided the acute and convalescent COVID-19 samples. T cells, B-cell-depleted T cells, or PBMCs provided the cDNA or gDNA that served as material.

In Seattle, patients joined the study during active infection and were tracked longitudinally. In the authors' methods: Amplified reference gene primers provided the basis for estimating nucleated cell counts. Repertoires were generated with immunoSEQ multiplex PCR, while TCRdb's copy carries only in-frame clones and drops some. Clone size and the V and J calls come from that table; the DNA yielded D and trimming. The sample has fewer than 200,000 clones; 82% are singletons. This CDR3 contains 16 residues. V was shortened by 4 bases and J by 6 bases, with 19 bases between the two germline ends. CDR1 MGHRA and CDR2 YSYEKL come from the germline V gene.

The sequence derives from a woman aged 60 to 75 with COVID-19, enrolled during active disease. V gene TRBV4-1 combines with J gene TRBJ1-5; a weak D match, TRBD1 (6 bases). The sequenced sample consisted of peripheral blood. CDR3 bases: TGCGCCAGCAGCCCTATTACGACAGGAGTAGGTCAGCCCCAGCATTTT. Its protein is CASSPITTGVGQPQHF.